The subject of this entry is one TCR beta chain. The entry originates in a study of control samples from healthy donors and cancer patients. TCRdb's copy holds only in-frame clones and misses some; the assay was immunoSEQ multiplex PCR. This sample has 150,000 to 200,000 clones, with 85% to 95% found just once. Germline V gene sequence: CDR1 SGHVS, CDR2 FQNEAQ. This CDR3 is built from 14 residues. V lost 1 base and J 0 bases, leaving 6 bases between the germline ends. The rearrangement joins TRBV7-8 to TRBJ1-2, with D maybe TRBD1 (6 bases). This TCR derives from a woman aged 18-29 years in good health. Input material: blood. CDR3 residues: CASSLGTANYGYTF. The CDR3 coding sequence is TGTGCCAGCAGCTTAGGGACAGCTAACTATGGCTACACCTTC.